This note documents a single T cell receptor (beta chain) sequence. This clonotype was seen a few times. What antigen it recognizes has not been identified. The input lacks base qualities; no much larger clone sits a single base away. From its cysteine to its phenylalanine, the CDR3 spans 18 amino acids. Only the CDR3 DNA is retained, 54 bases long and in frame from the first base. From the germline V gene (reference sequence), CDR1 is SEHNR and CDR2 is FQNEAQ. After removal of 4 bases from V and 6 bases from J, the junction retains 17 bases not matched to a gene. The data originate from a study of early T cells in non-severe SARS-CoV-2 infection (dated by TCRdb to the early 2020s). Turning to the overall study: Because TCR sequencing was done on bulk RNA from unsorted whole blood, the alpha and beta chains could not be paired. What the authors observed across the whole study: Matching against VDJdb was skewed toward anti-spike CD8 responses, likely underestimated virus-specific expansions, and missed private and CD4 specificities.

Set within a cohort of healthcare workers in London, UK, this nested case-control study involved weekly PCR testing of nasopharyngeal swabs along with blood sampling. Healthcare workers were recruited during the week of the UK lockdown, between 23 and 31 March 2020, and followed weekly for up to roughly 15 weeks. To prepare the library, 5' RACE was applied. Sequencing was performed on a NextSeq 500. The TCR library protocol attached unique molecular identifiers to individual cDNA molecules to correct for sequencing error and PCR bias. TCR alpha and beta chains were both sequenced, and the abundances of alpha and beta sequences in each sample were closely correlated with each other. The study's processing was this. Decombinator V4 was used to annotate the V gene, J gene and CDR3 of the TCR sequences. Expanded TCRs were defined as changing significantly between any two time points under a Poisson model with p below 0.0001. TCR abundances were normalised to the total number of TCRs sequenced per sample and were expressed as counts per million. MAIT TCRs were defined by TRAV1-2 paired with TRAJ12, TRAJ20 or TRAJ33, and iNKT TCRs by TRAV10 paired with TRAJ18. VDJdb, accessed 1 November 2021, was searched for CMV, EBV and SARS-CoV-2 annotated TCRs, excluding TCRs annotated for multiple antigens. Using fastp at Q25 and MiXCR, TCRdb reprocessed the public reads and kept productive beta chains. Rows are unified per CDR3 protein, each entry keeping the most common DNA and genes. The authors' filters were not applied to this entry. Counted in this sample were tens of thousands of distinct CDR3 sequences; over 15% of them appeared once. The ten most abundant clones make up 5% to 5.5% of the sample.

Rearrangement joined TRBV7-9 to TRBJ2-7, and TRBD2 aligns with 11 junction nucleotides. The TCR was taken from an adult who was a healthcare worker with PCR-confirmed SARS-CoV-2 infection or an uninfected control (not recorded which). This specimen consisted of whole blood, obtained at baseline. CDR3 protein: CASSSPRLAGNLRAEQYF. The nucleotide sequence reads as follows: TGTGCCAGCAGCTCCCCCCGACTAGCGGGGAACCTCAGGGCCGAGCAGTACTTC.